This TCR beta chain was retrieved from a study of blood T cells in healthy people across ages (dated by TCRdb to between 2014 and 2016). General notes on the study: Template switching captured roughly one uniquely barcoded TCR beta cDNA molecule per two T cells in model experiments. The study measured age-related changes in TCR beta repertoire diversity using deep sequencing normalized with unique cDNA molecular identifiers. Four age groups were formed from the donors: young (average approximately 15 years), middle-aged (approximately 42), aged (more than 55) and long-lived (approximately 80). For two donors (one aged 18 to 30 and one aged 80 or older), the study analyzed two additional independent replicas of 1 million unique cDNA reads from the same blood draw. To avoid experimental bias, donors of different ages were randomly spread across the sequencing lanes. On the study overall, not on this receptor specifically: Since profiling was done on bulk unsorted PBMCs, naive and antigen-experienced compartments could not be conclusively compared. As age increased, observed TCR beta diversity per million T cells dropped in a roughly linear way, and a significant reduction was already evident by age 40. Donor CMV infection status was unknown, potentially confounding age-related changes in expanded clonotypes. Compared with the aged group, the long-lived group had more naive CD4+ T cells, fewer expanded clones and increased TCR diversity, a pattern suggesting age selection. The percentage of naive T cells measured by flow cytometry correlated strongly with observed TCR beta diversity. Estimates of total diversity based on one million sequenced T cells were regarded as lower bounds and as underestimates.

Library preparation used 5' RACE. For sequencing, an Illumina HiSeq 2500 was employed. The second PCR ran for about 6 to 12 cycles and used a J-beta primer mix along with a sample-barcoded 5' primer. A unique molecular identifier was introduced onto each TCR beta cDNA molecule by a template-switch 5' adaptor carrying 12 random nucleotides. Each sample yielded at least 3 million CDR3-containing paired-end reads. All of the RNA was converted into first-strand cDNA using the Mint cDNA synthesis kit, with a TRBC-specific oligonucleotide serving as the primer. Following uracil-DNA glycosylase treatment, all cDNA underwent a first 18-cycle PCR with the universal primers M1SS and BC2_uni_R. As for how the authors treated the data: Each sample was normalized by randomly selecting 1 million high-quality reads, each carrying a distinct molecular identifier. Instead of being binned into consensus sequences, reads with shared molecular identifiers were discarded. CDR3 identification, clonotype clustering and error correction used MiTCR with a Q25 quality threshold and the strictest error-elimination algorithm. A nonparametric unseen species model with Euler transformation was used to estimate a lower bound on total TCR beta diversity. TCRdb ran its own pipeline on the public reads, namely fastp trimming at Q25 and MiXCR clone calling, and kept in-frame beta chains. One record per CDR3 amino acid sequence lists the most common genes and DNA. Clone size and V and J calls follow TCRdb, not the original study. The sample has 1.5 million to 2 million distinct CDR3 sequences on record, around 50% of them singletons. Together, the top ten hold 2% to 2.5% of the sample.

Concerning this clonotype: Its antigen target is currently unknown. No base quality information exists; no much larger clone differs at one position.

The donors were about 40 Caucasian individuals from Russia, aged 6 to 90 years, who were systemically healthy. Each donor gave around 9.5 milliliters of peripheral blood, collected into EDTA-treated Vacutainer tubes. Ficoll-Paque density-gradient centrifugation was used to isolate PBMCs, with at least 7 million per sample. Trizol reagent was used to extract total RNA from the PBMCs, yielding at least 5.5 micrograms per sample. For every donor, flow cytometry on a PBMC aliquot measured the percentage of naive CD45RAhigh/CD27high T cells. The CDR3 runs 15 amino acids, cysteine and phenylalanine included. CDR3 DNA only is kept here, 45 bases in frame from base 1. At the junction V is shortened by 5 bases and J by 6 bases, with 17 bases in between. The germline V gene sets CDR1 to KGHDR and CDR2 to SFDVKD.

This receptor was identified in a woman in her forties in good health. Sequencing was performed on blood. Recombination joined TRBV24-1 with TRBJ2-3; TRBD1 is possibly the D segment (6 matching bases). CDR3 loop: CATSGLTQQGDTQYF. The DNA sequence follows: TGTGCCACCAGTGGCCTCACACAGCAGGGGGATACGCAGTATTTT.